Shown below are 28 T cell receptor beta chains from a single sample sequenced in a study of T cell repertoires in cytomegalovirus infection. Each CDR3 protein gets one entry after TCRdb re-called the reads with MiXCR. This sample has under 200,000 distinct CDR3 sequences, with roughly 9% found just once. The material sequenced was PBMCs. All receptors come from a human donor in good health (CMV status not recorded). Some clones in this sample may be carry-over from other donors' samples.

This clonotype was detected ten times or more. CDR3 bases: TGTGCCAGCAGGCCAACCAGGGGGCGCCAGTATGGCTACACCTTC. Protein: CASRPTRGRQYGYTF. V gene TRBV7-2 combines with J gene TRBJ1-2; 8 bases map to TRBD1. This CDR3 region has 15 residues. CDR1 and CDR2 from the germline V gene are SGHTA and FQGNSA. V dropped 6 bases and J dropped 5; count of bases not matched to a gene: 11.

The table lists this clonotype with a few counts. The chain couples TRBV20-1 to TRBJ1-3; D call uncertain. V was shortened by 6 bases and J by 3 bases, with 9 bases between the two germline ends. The germline gives CDR1 DFQATT, CDR2 SNEGSKA (reference sequence). The CDR3 totals 12 residues. CDR3 nucleotides: TGCAGTGCCATACTCGGTGGAAACACCATATATTTT. Encoded protein: CSAILGGNTIYF.

This clonotype was counted ten times or more. The chain carries TRBV11-1 and TRBJ2-1; D is perhaps TRBD2 (6 bases). This CDR3 has 17 amino acids. Germline values: CDR1 SGHAT, CDR2 FQDESV (reference sequence). Between the trimmed V and J ends, which lost 3 bases and 11 bases, there was a span of 26 bases. The DNA of the CDR3 is TGTGCCAGCAGCTTGGTTGGTAGCGGTCATCAGGTTGGGAAGCAGTTCTTC. It yields the protein CASSLVGSGHQVGKQFF.

This clonotype was detected only a few times. This rearrangement joins TRBV4-3 to TRBJ1-2; possible D gene TRBD1, 6 bases. V gave up 1 base and J gave up 2 bases, with 8 bases separating them. CDR3 length: 14 amino acids. CDR1 is LGHNA and CDR2 is YSLEER in the germline V gene. The CDR3 reads CASSQAGGNYGYTF. CDR3 nucleotide sequence: TGCGCCAGCAGCCAAGCTGGGGGCAACTATGGCTACACCTTC.

In its sample, this clonotype was seen many times. The gene calls are TRBV7-3 and TRBJ2-5; 13 bases match TRBD2. CDR1 is SGHTA, CDR2 FQGTGA, per germline. Germline trimming cut 5 bases from V and 5 bases from J; bases unmatched to any gene: 11. The CDR3 runs 17 residues. CDR3 region: CASSPLTSGRAQETQYF. Here the CDR3 DNA reads TGTGCCAGCAGCCCCCTAACTAGCGGGAGGGCCCAGGAGACCCAGTACTTC. The complete variable domain, with remaining parts taken from reference TRBV7-3 and TRBJ2-5, reads GAGVSQTPSNKVTEKGKYVELRCDPISGHTALYWYRQSLGQGPEFLIYFQGTGAADDSGLPNDRFFAVRPEGSVSTLKIQRTERGDSAVYLCASSPLTSGRAQETQYFGPGTRLLVL.

This clonotype was detected only a few times. The chain is built from TRBV28 and TRBJ1-5; no definite D call. The CDR3 loop spans 14 amino acids. With 10 bases removed from V and 4 bases from J, the gap between germline ends came to 17 bases. Looked up from germline, CDR1 is MDHEN and CDR2 is SYDVKM. In DNA, the CDR3 is TGTGCCATCAACTCCGGGATCATTAATCAGCCCCAGCATTTT. The encoded protein is CAINSGIINQPQHF.

The sample holds many counts of this clonotype. This chain links TRBV6-2 or TRBV6-3 with TRBJ2-7; unclear D gene. V lost 4 bases and J 6 bases, leaving 16 bases between the germline ends. Germline V CDR1 and CDR2: MNHEY, SVGEGT. The CDR3 length is 14 residues. The CDR3 DNA sequence: TGTGCCAGCAGTTCATCCCCGTCGCGGTTCGAGCAGTACTTC. Encoded protein: CASSSSPSRFEQYF.

There are a few counts of this clonotype. The V call is TRBV28, the J call TRBJ1-5; D remains ambiguous. The V gene lost 2 bases and the J gene lost 0 bases, with 5 bases spanning the gap. CDR3 size: 14 residues. Germline assignment: CDR1 MDHEN and CDR2 SYDVKM. In DNA form, the CDR3 reads TGTGCCAGCAGTTTACCCGATAGCAATCAGCCCCAGCATTTT. This codes for CASSLPDSNQPQHF.

This clonotype was seen a handful of times. The chain recombines TRBV4-3 with TRBJ2-2, with 10 bases that match TRBD1. The CDR3 totals 15 residues. Per germline, CDR1 LGHNA and CDR2 YSLEER. J lost 5 bases, V lost 4 bases, and 4 bases had no gene match. CDR3: CASSPDRGLTGELFF. The CDR3 nucleotides read TGCGCCAGCAGCCCAGACAGGGGGCTTACCGGGGAGCTGTTTTTT.

The chain recombines TRBV5-4 with TRBJ2-3; 9 nucleotides agree with TRBD1. The CDR3 runs to 16 residues. Germline CDR1 and CDR2: SGHNT and YYREEE (reference sequence). The ends lost 2 bases at V and 2 bases at J; junction bases unmatched: 6. The CDR3 spells CASSFPGQGITDTQYF. CDR3 nucleotides: TGTGCCAGCAGCTTCCCGGGACAGGGAATCACAGATACGCAGTATTTT.

The chain combines TRBV20-1 with TRBJ2-3, with a weak D call TRBD2 (6 bases). V was cut by 6 bases and J by 2 bases, with 15 bases left in between. Germline V lookup: CDR1 DFQATT, CDR2 SNEGSKA (reference sequence). CDR3 length: 14 residues. CDR3 nucleotide sequence: TGCAGTGCGCAGGAGGGTGTTCTCACAGATACGCAGTATTTT. Amino acids: CSAQEGVLTDTQYF.

This clonotype was picked up many times. V gene TRBV7-2 combines with J gene TRBJ2-4, with 8 bases identical to TRBD2. Germline V CDR1 and CDR2: SGHTA, FQGNSA. The CDR3 length is 15 residues. The V and J ends lost 3 bases and 1 base, in that order; junction bases with no gene match: 2. CDR3 in DNA: TGTGCCAGCAGCTTGATAGCGGGGGCCAAAAACATTCAGTACTTC. The encoded protein is CASSLIAGAKNIQYF.

This clonotype came up a few times. V gene TRBV28 combines with J gene TRBJ1-6, with TRBD1 as a possible D gene (6 bases). CDR1 is MDHEN and CDR2 is SYDVKM in the germline V gene. The CDR3 is 14 amino acids. The V and J ends lost 3 bases and 13 bases respectively, with 16 bases between them. CDR3 sequence reads: CASSFPQGMTPLHF. Here the CDR3 DNA reads TGTGCCAGCAGTTTCCCTCAGGGGATGACGCCCCTCCACTTT. The full variable domain, in which reference TRBV28 and TRBJ1-6 provide the parts outside the CDR3, is DVKVTQSSRYLVKRTGEKVFLECVQDMDHENMFWYRQDPGLGLRLIYFSYDVKMKEKGDIPEGYSVSREKKERFSLILESASTNQTSMYLCASSFPQGMTPLHFGNGTRLTVT.

V gene TRBV12-3 or TRBV12-4 combines with J gene TRBJ1-2; no clear D. CDR3 length: 14 residues. With 1 base removed from V and 4 bases from J, the gap between germline ends came to 10 bases. CDR3 DNA sequence: TGTGCCAGCAGTTTAGGTCAGCCGATCTATGGCTACACCTTC. This sequence encodes CASSLGQPIYGYTF.

This clonotype was seen ten or more times. The chain links TRBV29-1 to TRBJ2-5; D remains unclear. Germline-derived CDR1 and CDR2 are SQVTM and ANQGSEA. The V end lost 5 bases, the J end lost 4 bases, and 11 bases lay between the germline ends. The CDR3 is 12 amino acids. CDR3 nucleotide sequence: TGCAGCGTTTCCGGAATTAGAGAGACCCAGTACTTC. Its protein is CSVSGIRETQYF.

The chain carries TRBV30 and TRBJ2-2; D may match TRBD1 or TRBD2 (5 bases each). This CDR3 spans 13 amino acids. The germline CDR1 and CDR2 sequences are GTSNPN and SVGIG (reference sequence). The ends were cut back, 4 bases at V and 3 bases at J, with 9 bases in the middle. DNA for the CDR3: TGTGCCTGGACCGGGACCCACACCGGGGAGCTGTTTTTT. Translating gives CAWTGTHTGELFF.

This clonotype came up many times. The chain couples TRBV7-9 to TRBJ1-1, with D tentatively TRBD1 (6 bases). Germline values: CDR1 SEHNR, CDR2 FQNEAQ (reference sequence). The V and J ends lost 0 bases and 1 base respectively, with 6 bases between them. The CDR3 sequence is 14 residues long. CDR3: CASSLAGQNTEAFF. The DNA for the CDR3 is TGTGCCAGCAGCTTAGCGGGACAGAACACTGAAGCTTTCTTT.

This chain connects TRBV20-1 to TRBJ1-1, with 7 nucleotides matching TRBD1. Germline V gene data show CDR1 as DFQATT and CDR2 as SNEGSKA (reference sequence). Trimming cost V 4 bases and J 3 bases; bases outside gene matches: 8. The CDR3 consists of 14 residues. Here the CDR3 reads CSAIKDRVDTEAFF. CDR3 DNA sequence: TGCAGTGCTATTAAAGACAGGGTGGACACTGAAGCTTTCTTT.

This clonotype was found many times. The J gene is TRBJ2-4, the V gene TRBV20-1, with TRBD1 identical over 9 bases. V dropped 6 bases and J dropped 7; count of bases not matched to a gene: 13. Germline CDR1 DFQATT, CDR2 SNEGSKA (reference sequence). The length of the CDR3 is 15 residues. As DNA, the CDR3 is TGCAGTGCGCGACCGGGACAGGGAGTTAAGAACATTCAGTACTTC. It yields the protein CSARPGQGVKNIQYF.

Ten or more counts support this clonotype. The gene calls are TRBV5-4 and TRBJ2-7, with 7 bases that match TRBD1. Germline CDR1 reads SGHNT; CDR2 reads YYREEE (reference sequence). The CDR3 runs 14 residues. V was pared by 4 bases and J by 3 bases, with 7 bases of the junction left unmatched. Here the CDR3 reads CASSHPGQIYEQYF. Here the CDR3 DNA reads TGTGCCAGCAGCCACCCGGGACAGATCTACGAGCAGTACTTC.

This chain uses TRBV20-1 with TRBJ2-5; D is ambiguous. The CDR3 sequence is 13 residues long. Germline V CDR1 and CDR2: DFQATT, SNEGSKA (reference sequence). Trimming removed 5 bases from V and 1 base from J, with 11 bases in between. CDR3 amino acids: CSAVLDGQETQYF. CDR3 DNA sequence: TGCAGTGCTGTACTGGACGGCCAAGAGACCCAGTACTTC.

The V and J genes are TRBV30 and TRBJ2-1; D unresolved. Germline V gives CDR1 GTSNPN, CDR2 SVGIG (reference sequence). The ends were cut back, 4 bases at V and 1 base at J, with 11 bases in the middle. The CDR3 sequence is 14 residues long. The chain's CDR3 is CAWTAGVSYNEQFF. CDR3 nucleotides: TGTGCCTGGACGGCAGGCGTTTCCTACAATGAGCAGTTCTTC.

In this sample, this clonotype turned up a few times. J is TRBJ1-3 and V is TRBV29-1; D unresolved. V was clipped by 3 bases and J by 4 bases, with 7 bases between them. This CDR3 has 12 residues. Germline V gene lookup returns CDR1 SQVTM and CDR2 ANQGSEA. CDR3 sequence: CSVEAPGNTIYF. In nucleotides, the CDR3 is TGCAGCGTTGAGGCTCCCGGAAACACCATATATTTT.

The chain is built from TRBV28 and TRBJ2-5; 7 bases map to TRBD2. This CDR3 contains 16 residues. The V and J ends lost 3 bases and 5 bases, in that order; junction bases with no gene match: 12. CDR1 and CDR2 from the germline V gene are MDHEN and SYDVKM. CDR3 sequence reads: CASSFLEGNSGETQYF. CDR3 nucleotides: TGTGCCAGCAGTTTTTTGGAGGGGAATAGCGGGGAGACCCAGTACTTC.

This clonotype was counted a few times. The chain carries TRBV28 and TRBJ1-2; D is ambiguous. Trimming took 7 bases from V and 0 from J, leaving 12 bases between them. Germline V gene lookup returns CDR1 MDHEN and CDR2 SYDVKM. The CDR3 consists of 14 residues. The CDR3 reads CASNYWASNYGYTF. The CDR3 DNA reads as TGTGCCAGCAACTATTGGGCGTCTAACTATGGCTACACCTTC.

This clonotype was counted many times. The rearrangement links TRBV7-2 to TRBJ1-3; D is perhaps TRBD1 (5 bases). The CDR3 has 14 residues. V was shortened by 3 bases and J by 4 bases, with 10 bases between the two germline ends. Germline CDR1 is SGHTA and CDR2 is FQGNSA. In DNA, the CDR3 is TGTGCCAGCAGCTTCCCAGGGATCGGAAACACCATATATTTT. Translated: CASSFPGIGNTIYF.

This chain uses TRBV5-6 with TRBJ1-1; TRBD1 is a possible D gene (5 bases). This CDR3 spans 11 amino acids. In germline, CDR1 is SGHDT, CDR2 YYEEEE. The V gene lost 1 base and the J gene lost 11 bases, with 9 bases spanning the gap. The CDR3: CASSLKGRAFF. CDR3 sequence (DNA): TGTGCCAGCAGCTTGAAGGGGCGCGCTTTCTTT.

This clonotype came up a few times. A much larger clone differs from this one at a single base, so this may be a read error. The chain employs TRBV7-2 and TRBJ2-4, with 7 bases aligning to TRBD2. Germline V gene sequence: CDR1 SGHTA, CDR2 FQGNSA. This CDR3 is built from 13 residues. Trimming took 1 base from V and 10 from J; bases not matched to a gene: 4. The CDR3 coding sequence is TGTGCCAGCAGCTTAGGGGAGGGAAAGATTCAGTACTTC. It translates to CASSLGEGKIQYF.